The 19 T cell receptor beta chains in this list originate from one sample, sequenced in a study of early stage breast cancer tumors. Method: immunoSEQ multiplex PCR; TCRdb's copy keeps in-frame clones and lacks some. The sample gives approximately 4,800 clones, about 61% of which show up once; about a sixth is in the top ten. Sample: breast tumor tissue. The receptors stem from a person in their fifties or sixties with breast cancer.

The genes are TRBV7-2 and TRBJ1-1, with 8 bases that match TRBD1. V dropped 6 bases and J dropped 4; count of bases not matched to a gene: 13. The V gene's germline CDR1 is SGHTA and CDR2 FQGNSA. The CDR3 runs to 16 residues. The chain's CDR3 is CASRIGAAGGATEAFF. CDR3 nucleotides: TGTGCCAGCAGGATAGGAGCGGCAGGGGGCGCCACTGAAGCTTTCTTT.

The J gene is TRBJ1-3, the V gene TRBV27, with D possibly being TRBD1 (6 bases). V was pared by 6 bases and J by 1 base, with 7 bases between. The CDR3 is 13 residues long. CDR1 MNHEY and CDR2 SMNVEV come from the germline V gene (reference sequence). The chain's CDR3 is CASRGQSGNTIYF. The CDR3 DNA reads TGTGCCAGCAGGGGACAATCTGGAAACACCATATATTTT.

CDR3 in amino acids: CASSQRPRGDTEAFF. The CDR3 DNA follows: TGCGCCAGCAGCCAACGTCCCAGGGGGGACACTGAAGCTTTCTTT. The chain recombines TRBV4-3 with TRBJ1-1, with 7 bases lining up with TRBD1. CDR1 and CDR2 (germline): LGHNA, YSLEER. The CDR3 is made up of 15 amino acids. V dropped 2 bases and J dropped 3; count of bases not matched to a gene: 6.

V and J are TRBV7-2 and TRBJ2-3, with D possibly TRBD1 on 6 matching bases. V shed 5 bases and J shed 2 bases, with 20 bases lying between them. CDR1 is SGHTA, CDR2 FQGNSA, per germline. The CDR3 contains 17 residues. Here the CDR3 DNA reads TGTGCCAGCAGCCCACCCCGAACAGGGTATATCACAGATACGCAGTATTTT. Its translation is CASSPPRTGYITDTQYF.

V is TRBV7-9 and J is TRBJ1-5; D is unresolved. Looked up from germline, CDR1 is SEHNR and CDR2 is FQNEAQ (reference sequence). There are 12 residues in the CDR3. V was trimmed by 3 bases and J by 4 bases, leaving 4 bases between them. CDR3 in DNA: TGTGCCAGCAGCTTCGGGAATCAGCCCCAGCATTTT. Translated, it gives CASSFGNQPQHF.

V gene TRBV5-4 combines with J gene TRBJ2-1, with 13 bases lining up with TRBD2. V was clipped by 4 bases and J by 8 bases; unmatched bases: 6. Germline CDR1 SGHNT, CDR2 YYREEE (reference sequence). The CDR3 contains 15 residues. The CDR3 loop reads CASSEGLAGRDEQFF. CDR3 DNA: TGTGCCAGCAGCGAGGGACTAGCGGGGAGGGATGAGCAGTTCTTC.

Only a few counts were recorded for this clone. This rearrangement joins TRBV27 to TRBJ1-4; 7 positions agree with TRBD1. The germline gives CDR1 MNHEY, CDR2 SMNVEV (reference sequence). CDR3 length: 15 residues. Trimming removed 4 bases from V and 0 bases from J; junction bases left unmatched: 2. The CDR3 nucleotides are TGTGCCAGCAGTTCTCAGGGGGCAACTAATGAAAAACTGTTTTTT. Its protein is CASSSQGATNEKLFF. The full variable domain, completed using reference TRBV27 and TRBJ1-4, is EAQVTQNPRYLITVTGKKLTVTCSQNMNHEYMSWYRQDPGLGLRQIYYSMNVEVTDKGDVPEGYKVSRKEKRNFPLILESPSPNQTSLYFCASSSQGATNEKLFFGSGTQLSVL.

The CDR3 region is CASSLMENTEAFF. The CDR3, as DNA: TGTGCCAGCTCACTAATGGAGAACACTGAAGCTTTCTTT. The chain is built from TRBV18 and TRBJ1-1; D call uncertain. Germline CDR1 KGHSH, CDR2 LQKENI. With 4 bases removed from V and 1 base from J, the gap between germline ends came to 7 bases. The CDR3 contains 13 residues.

V usage is TRBV5-4 and J usage is TRBJ1-1; a possible D gene is TRBD1 (6 bases). Germline V gene sequence: CDR1 SGHNT, CDR2 YYREEE (reference sequence). CDR3 length equals 15 residues. Trimming pared 0 bases from V and 6 bases from J, leaving 15 bases between. The CDR3 sequence: CASSLVDTGTAEAFF. CDR3 nucleotides: TGTGCCAGCAGCTTGGTGGACACAGGGACCGCTGAAGCTTTCTTT. The full variable domain, its missing parts supplied by reference TRBV5-4 and TRBJ1-1, is ETGVTQSPTHLIKTRGQQVTLRCSSQSGHNTVSWYQQALGQGPQFIFQYYREEENGRGNFPPRFSGLQFPNYSSELNVNALELDDSALYLCASSLVDTGTAEAFFGQGTRLTVV.

The chain employs TRBV9 and TRBJ1-1; no clear D. This CDR3 has 14 amino acids. Germline assignment: CDR1 SGDLS and CDR2 YYNGEE. The V and J ends lost 0 bases and 1 base respectively, with 7 bases between them. The CDR3 loop is CASSVVNENTEAFF. CDR3 sequence (DNA): TGTGCCAGCAGCGTAGTAAATGAGAACACTGAAGCTTTCTTT.

The chain couples TRBV6-6 to TRBJ2-7, with 10 bases matching TRBD2. CDR3 length equals 15 residues. Germline CDR1 reads MNHNY; CDR2 reads SVGAGI (reference sequence). Trimming took 2 bases from V and 2 from J; bases not matched to a gene: 3. The CDR3 spells CASSYGLAGAYEQYV. The CDR3 region has the DNA TGTGCCAGCAGTTACGGTCTAGCGGGGGCCTACGAGCAGTACGTC.

This clone has a handful of counts. The rearrangement joins TRBV6-5 to TRBJ2-7, with a tentative D call TRBD2 (6 bases). The germline CDR1 and CDR2 sequences are MNHEY and SVGAGI. V was shortened by 0 bases and J by 2 bases, with 11 bases between the two germline ends. The CDR3 has 15 amino acids. The chain's CDR3 is CASSYSIWRAYEQYF. The CDR3 DNA reads as TGTGCCAGCAGTTACTCTATCTGGAGGGCCTACGAGCAGTACTTC.

The chain has TRBV4-2 and TRBJ2-7, with TRBD1 identical over 11 bases. The CDR3 consists of 14 residues. V lost 1 base, J lost 6 bases, and 2 bases stayed unmatched. CDR1 LGHNA and CDR2 YNFKEQ come from the germline V gene. The CDR3 loop is CASSQVGQGGEQYF. CDR3 nucleotide sequence: TGTGCCAGCAGCCAAGTGGGACAGGGGGGCGAGCAGTACTTC.

The chain carries TRBV7-8 and TRBJ2-3; D remains unclear. This CDR3 is 13 amino acids long. Germline-derived CDR1 and CDR2 are SGHVS and FQNEAQ. V shed 6 bases and J shed 4 bases, with 11 bases lying between them. Written as DNA, the CDR3 is TGTGCCAGCAGTTCTAGGGCCCCAGATACGCAGTATTTT. Its protein product is CASSSRAPDTQYF.

CDR3 sequence: CASSVLAGVSGELFF. CDR3 coding DNA: TGTGCCAGCAGCGTCCTAGCGGGAGTGTCCGGGGAGCTGTTTTTT. The V and J genes are TRBV7-8 and TRBJ2-2; 10 positions match TRBD2. From germline, CDR1 is SGHVS and CDR2 FQNEAQ. The CDR3 is 15 amino acids. V gave up 5 bases and J gave up 6 bases; unmatched junction bases: 6.

The V and J genes are TRBV4-1 and TRBJ2-1; the match to TRBD2 covers 8 bases. Trimming removed 1 base from V and 6 bases from J; junction bases left unmatched: 5. Looked up from germline, CDR1 is MGHRA and CDR2 is YSYEKL. The CDR3 has 15 amino acids. CDR3 loop: CASSQAAGGGNEQFF. CDR3 coding DNA: TGCGCCAGCAGCCAAGCTGCGGGAGGAGGCAATGAGCAGTTCTTC.

The rearrangement joins TRBV6-6 to TRBJ2-1, with 9 bases aligning to TRBD1. Germline CDR1 is MNHNY and CDR2 is SVGAGI (reference sequence). This CDR3 has 13 residues. The trim removed 7 bases at V and 7 bases at J, leaving 5 bases unmatched. The CDR3 loop is CASTMDRGNEQFF. The DNA of the CDR3 is TGTGCCAGCACCATGGACAGGGGAAATGAGCAGTTCTTC.

This clone was observed a handful of times. The rearrangement links TRBV27 to TRBJ2-7; D is undetermined. The CDR3 loop spans 14 amino acids. Trimming cost V 0 bases and J 7 bases, with 13 bases left between them. Germline V CDR1 and CDR2: MNHEY, SMNVEV (reference sequence). The CDR3 DNA reads TGTGCCAGCAGTTTATCGGCACGTTACGTTGAGCAGTACTTC. The encoded protein is CASSLSARYVEQYF.

The V call is TRBV5-6, the J call TRBJ2-3; the D is unclear. With 3 bases removed from V and 2 bases from J, the gap between germline ends came to 7 bases. The germline CDR1 and CDR2 sequences are SGHDT and YYEEEE. The CDR3 covers 13 residues. The CDR3 DNA is TGTGCCAGCAGCTCGACTGTCACAGATACGCAGTATTTT. It translates to CASSSTVTDTQYF.